This T cell receptor (beta chain) originates from a study of blood T cell repertoires in COVID-19. Study information: Both acute and convalescent COVID-19 samples were obtained from the United States, Italy and Spain. PBMCs, B-cell-depleted T cells, or T cells provided the cDNA or gDNA that made up the material.

Between the trimmed V and J ends, which lost 0 bases and 4 bases, there was a span of 12 bases. The germline gives CDR1 LGHDT, CDR2 YNNKEL (reference sequence). The CDR3 spans 15 residues. Living in 24 US areas, the participants were between about 18 and 95 years of age. Assignments of participants to cohorts depended upon their own reported clinical history. Method: immunoSEQ multiplex PCR; TCRdb's copy keeps in-frame clones and lacks some. Of approximately 260,000 clones listed, under 90% are singletons. This clonotype originated in a man in his thirties or forties with acute COVID-19. V is TRBV3-1 (or the pseudogene TRBV3-2) and J is TRBJ2-5; D is perhaps TRBD1 (5 bases). The sequenced sample consisted of PBMCs or T cells enriched from blood (not recorded which). Here the CDR3 reads CASSQELRGSETQYF. The DNA for the CDR3 is TGTGCCAGCAGCCAAGAGCTTAGGGGATCAGAGACCCAGTACTTC.